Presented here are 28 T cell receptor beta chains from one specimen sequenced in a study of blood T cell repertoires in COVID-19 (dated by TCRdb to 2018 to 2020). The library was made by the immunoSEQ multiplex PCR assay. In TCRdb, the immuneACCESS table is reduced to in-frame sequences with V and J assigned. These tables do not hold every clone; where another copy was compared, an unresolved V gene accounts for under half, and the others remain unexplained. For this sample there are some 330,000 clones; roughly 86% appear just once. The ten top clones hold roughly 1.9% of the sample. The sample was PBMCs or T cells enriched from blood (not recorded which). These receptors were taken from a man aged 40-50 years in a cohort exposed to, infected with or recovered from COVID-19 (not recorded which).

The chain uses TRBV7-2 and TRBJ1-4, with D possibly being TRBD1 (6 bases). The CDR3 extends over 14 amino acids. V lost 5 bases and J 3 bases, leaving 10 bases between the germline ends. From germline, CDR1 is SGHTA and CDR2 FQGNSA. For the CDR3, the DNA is TGTGCCAGCAGCCCACAGGGCTCTAATGAAAAACTGTTTTTT. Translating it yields CASSPQGSNEKLFF.

The CDR3 DNA follows: TGTGCCAGCAGTGGGGAGCTAGCCAAAAACATTCAGTACTTC. Translating it yields CASSGELAKNIQYF. The chain uses TRBV27 and TRBJ2-4; D possibly corresponds to TRBD2 (5 bases). There are 14 residues in the CDR3. V was trimmed by 5 bases and J by 0 bases, leaving 8 bases between them. The germline gives CDR1 MNHEY, CDR2 SMNVEV (reference sequence).

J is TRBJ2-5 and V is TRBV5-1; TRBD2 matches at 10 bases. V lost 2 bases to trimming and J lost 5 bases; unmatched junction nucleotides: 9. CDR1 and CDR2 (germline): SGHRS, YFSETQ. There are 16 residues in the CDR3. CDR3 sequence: CASSLGLAGVMETQYF. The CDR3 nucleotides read TGCGCCAGCAGCTTAGGCCTAGCGGGAGTCATGGAGACCCAGTACTTC.

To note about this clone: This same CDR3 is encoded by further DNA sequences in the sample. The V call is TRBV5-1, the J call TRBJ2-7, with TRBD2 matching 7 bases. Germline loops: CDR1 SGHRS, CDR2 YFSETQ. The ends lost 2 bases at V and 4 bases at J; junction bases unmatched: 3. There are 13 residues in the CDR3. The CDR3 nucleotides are TGCGCCAGCAGCTTCCTGGGGGGGTACGAGCAGTACTTC. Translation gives CASSFLGGYEQYF.

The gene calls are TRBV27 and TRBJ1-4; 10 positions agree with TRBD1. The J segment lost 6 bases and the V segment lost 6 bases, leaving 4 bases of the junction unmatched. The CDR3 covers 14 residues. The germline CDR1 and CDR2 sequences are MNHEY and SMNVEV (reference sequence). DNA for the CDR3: TGTGCCAGCAGCCGGGACAGGGGTGATGAAAAACTGTTTTTT. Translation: CASSRDRGDEKLFF.

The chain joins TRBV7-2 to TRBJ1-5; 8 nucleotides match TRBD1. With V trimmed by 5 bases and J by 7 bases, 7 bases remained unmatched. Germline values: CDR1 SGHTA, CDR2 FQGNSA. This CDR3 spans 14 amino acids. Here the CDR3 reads CASSGDRTRQPQHF. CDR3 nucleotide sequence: TGTGCCAGCAGCGGGGACAGGACGAGGCAGCCCCAGCATTTT.

CDR3 in amino acids: CAIEAGTSLRTQYF. CDR3 sequence (DNA): TGTGCCATCGAAGCGGGGACTAGCCTTAGGACGCAGTATTTT. J is TRBJ2-3 and V is TRBV10-3; TRBD2 aligns across 9 bases. V lost 8 bases, J lost 9 bases, and 12 bases stayed unmatched. Germline V gene data show CDR1 as ENHRY and CDR2 as SYGVKD. This CDR3 contains 14 residues.

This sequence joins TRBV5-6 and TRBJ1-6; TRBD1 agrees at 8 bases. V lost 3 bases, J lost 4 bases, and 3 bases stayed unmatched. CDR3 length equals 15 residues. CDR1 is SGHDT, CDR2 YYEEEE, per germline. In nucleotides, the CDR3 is TGTGCCAGCAGCTGGGGGACAGGATATAATTCACCCCTCCACTTT. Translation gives CASSWGTGYNSPLHF.

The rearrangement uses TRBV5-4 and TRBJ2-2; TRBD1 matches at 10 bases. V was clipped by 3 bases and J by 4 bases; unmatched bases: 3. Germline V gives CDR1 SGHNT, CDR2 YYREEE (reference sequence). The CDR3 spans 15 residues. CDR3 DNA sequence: TGTGCCAGCAGCTCCCGGGACAGGGGCACCGGGGAGCTGTTTTTT. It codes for CASSSRDRGTGELFF.

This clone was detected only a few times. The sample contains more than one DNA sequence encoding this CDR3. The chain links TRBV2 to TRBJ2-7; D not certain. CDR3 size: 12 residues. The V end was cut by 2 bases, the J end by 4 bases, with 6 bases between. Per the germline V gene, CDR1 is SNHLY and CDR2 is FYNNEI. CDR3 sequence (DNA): TGTGCCAGCAGTGAAAGAGGATACGAGCAGTACTTC. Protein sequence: CASSERGYEQYF.

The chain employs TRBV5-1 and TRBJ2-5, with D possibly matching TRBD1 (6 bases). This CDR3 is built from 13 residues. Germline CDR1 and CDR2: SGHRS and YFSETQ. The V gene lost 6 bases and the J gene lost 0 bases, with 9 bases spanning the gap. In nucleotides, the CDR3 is TGCGCCAGCACAAGGGGGTACCAAGAGACCCAGTACTTC. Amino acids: CASTRGYQETQYF.

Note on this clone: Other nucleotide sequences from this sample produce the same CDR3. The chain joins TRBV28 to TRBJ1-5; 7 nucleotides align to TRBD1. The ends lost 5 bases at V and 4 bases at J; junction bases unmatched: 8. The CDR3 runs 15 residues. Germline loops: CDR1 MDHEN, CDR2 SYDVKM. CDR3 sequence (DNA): TGTGCCAGCAGTCTCGGGACAGTAAGTAATCAGCCCCAGCATTTT. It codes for CASSLGTVSNQPQHF.

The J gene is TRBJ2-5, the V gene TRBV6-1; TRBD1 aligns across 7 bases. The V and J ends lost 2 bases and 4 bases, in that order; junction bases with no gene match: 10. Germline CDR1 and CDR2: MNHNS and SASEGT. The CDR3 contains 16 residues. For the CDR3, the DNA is TGTGCCAGCAGTGAACTGGGGACAGCGCAAAGAGAGACCCAGTACTTC. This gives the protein CASSELGTAQRETQYF.

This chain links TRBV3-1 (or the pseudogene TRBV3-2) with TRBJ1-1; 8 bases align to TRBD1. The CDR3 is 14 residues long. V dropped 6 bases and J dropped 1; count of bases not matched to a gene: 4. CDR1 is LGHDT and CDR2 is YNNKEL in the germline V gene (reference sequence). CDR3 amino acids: CASRRGQANTEAFF. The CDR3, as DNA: TGTGCCAGCAGGCGGGGACAGGCGAACACTGAAGCTTTCTTT.

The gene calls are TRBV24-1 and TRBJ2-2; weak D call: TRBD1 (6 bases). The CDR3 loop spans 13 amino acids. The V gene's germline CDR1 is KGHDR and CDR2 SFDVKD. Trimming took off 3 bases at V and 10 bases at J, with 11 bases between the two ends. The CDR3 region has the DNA TGTGCCACCAGTGATACCTACAGGGAGGAGCTGTTTTTT. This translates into CATSDTYREELFF.

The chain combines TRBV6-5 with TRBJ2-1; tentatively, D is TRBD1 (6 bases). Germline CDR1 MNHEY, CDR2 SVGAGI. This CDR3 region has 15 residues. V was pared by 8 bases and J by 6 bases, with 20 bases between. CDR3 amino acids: CASRSGTRLGNEQFF. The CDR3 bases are TGTGCCAGCCGCAGTGGGACAAGACTGGGCAATGAGCAGTTCTTC.

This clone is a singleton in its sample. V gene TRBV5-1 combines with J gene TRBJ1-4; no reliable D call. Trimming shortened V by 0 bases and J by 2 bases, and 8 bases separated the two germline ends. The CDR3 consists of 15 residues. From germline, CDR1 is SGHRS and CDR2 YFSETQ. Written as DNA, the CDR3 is TGCGCCAGCAGCTTGGGAGGGTCTACTAATGAAAAACTGTTTTTT. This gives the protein CASSLGGSTNEKLFF.

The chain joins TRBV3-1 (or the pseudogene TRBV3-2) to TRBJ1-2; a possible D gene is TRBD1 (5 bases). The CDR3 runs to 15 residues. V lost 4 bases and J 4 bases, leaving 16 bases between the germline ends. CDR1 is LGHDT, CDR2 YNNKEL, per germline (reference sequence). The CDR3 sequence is CASSRPMGGFYGYTF. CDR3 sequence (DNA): TGTGCCAGCAGCCGGCCAATGGGGGGATTCTATGGCTACACCTTC.

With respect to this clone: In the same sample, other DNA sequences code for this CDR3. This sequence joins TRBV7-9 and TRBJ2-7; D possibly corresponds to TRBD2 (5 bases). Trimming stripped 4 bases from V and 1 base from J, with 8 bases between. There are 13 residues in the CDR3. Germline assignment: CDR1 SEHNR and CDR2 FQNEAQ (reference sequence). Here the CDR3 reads CASSSTGSYEQYF. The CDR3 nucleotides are TGTGCCAGCAGCTCAACGGGATCCTACGAGCAGTACTTC.

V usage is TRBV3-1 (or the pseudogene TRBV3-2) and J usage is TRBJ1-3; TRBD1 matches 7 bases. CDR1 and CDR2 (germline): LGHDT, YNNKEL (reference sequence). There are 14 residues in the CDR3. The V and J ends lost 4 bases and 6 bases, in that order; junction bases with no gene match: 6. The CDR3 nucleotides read TGTGCCAGCAGCCGGCAGGGGGTTATAAACACCATATATTTT. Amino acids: CASSRQGVINTIYF.

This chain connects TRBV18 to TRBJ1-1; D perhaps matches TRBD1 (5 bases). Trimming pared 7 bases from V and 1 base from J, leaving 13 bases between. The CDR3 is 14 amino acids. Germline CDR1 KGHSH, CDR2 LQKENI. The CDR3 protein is CASYQGPRNTEAFF. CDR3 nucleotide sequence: TGTGCCAGCTACCAGGGTCCGCGGAACACTGAAGCTTTCTTT.

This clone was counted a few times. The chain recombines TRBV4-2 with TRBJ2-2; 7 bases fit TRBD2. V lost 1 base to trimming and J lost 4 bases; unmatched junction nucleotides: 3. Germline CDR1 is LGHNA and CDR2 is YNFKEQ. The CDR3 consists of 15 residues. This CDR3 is CASSQGRTSTGELFF. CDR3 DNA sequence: TGTGCCAGCAGCCAAGGACGGACTAGCACCGGGGAGCTGTTTTTT.

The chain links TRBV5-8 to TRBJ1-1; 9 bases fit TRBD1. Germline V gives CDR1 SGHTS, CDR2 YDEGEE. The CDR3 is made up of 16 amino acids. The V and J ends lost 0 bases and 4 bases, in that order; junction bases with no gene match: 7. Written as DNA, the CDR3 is TGTGCCAGCAGCTTGGCTTTTCAGGACAGGGGCACTGAAGCTTTCTTT. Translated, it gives CASSLAFQDRGTEAFF.

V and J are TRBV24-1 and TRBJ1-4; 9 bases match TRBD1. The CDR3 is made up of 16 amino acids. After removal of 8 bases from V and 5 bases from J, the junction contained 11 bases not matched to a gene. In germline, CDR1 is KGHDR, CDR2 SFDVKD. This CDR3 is CATTEGDRVENEKLFF. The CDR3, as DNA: TGTGCCACCACGGAGGGGGACAGGGTAGAAAATGAAAAACTGTTTTTT.

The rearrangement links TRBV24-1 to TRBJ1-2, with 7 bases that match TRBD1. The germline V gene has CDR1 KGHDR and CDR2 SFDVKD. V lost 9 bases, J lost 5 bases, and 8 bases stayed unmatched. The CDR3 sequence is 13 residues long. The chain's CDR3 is CATSGTEDYGYTF. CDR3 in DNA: TGTGCCACCTCCGGGACAGAAGATTATGGCTACACCTTC.

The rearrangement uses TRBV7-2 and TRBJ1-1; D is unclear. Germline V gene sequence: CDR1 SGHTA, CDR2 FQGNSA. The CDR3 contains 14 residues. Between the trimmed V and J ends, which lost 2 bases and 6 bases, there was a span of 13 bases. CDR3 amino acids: CASSLTGVFAEAFF. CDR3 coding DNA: TGTGCCAGCAGCTTAACCGGGGTGTTTGCTGAAGCTTTCTTT.

Here the CDR3 reads CASSLTSGTHEQYF. CDR3 in DNA: TGTGCCAGCAGTTTAACTAGCGGTACCCACGAGCAGTACTTC. The chain has TRBV27 and TRBJ2-7, with 8 bases that match TRBD2. The CDR3 covers 14 residues. Germline V CDR1 and CDR2: MNHEY, SMNVEV (reference sequence). Unmatched junction bases numbered 5, after V lost 2 bases and J lost 5 bases.

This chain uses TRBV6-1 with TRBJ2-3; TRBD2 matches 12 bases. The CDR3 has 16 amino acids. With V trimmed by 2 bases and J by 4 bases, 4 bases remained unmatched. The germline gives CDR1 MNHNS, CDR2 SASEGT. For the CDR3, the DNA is TGTGCCAGCAGTGAACGGACTAGCGGGAAGGCAGATACGCAGTATTTT. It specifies CASSERTSGKADTQYF.